The rows below give T cell receptor beta chains drawn from one sample of a study of radiotherapy plus CTLA-4 blockade in lung cancer. Here immunoSEQ multiplex PCR was the method, and the copy in TCRdb shows in-frame clones only, minus some. The repertoire holds about 83,000 clones, with more than 60% as singletons. This material consisted of peripheral blood, taken from a patient treated with radiotherapy plus ipilimumab. All receptors derive from a human donor with non-small cell lung cancer who had a partial response to radiotherapy plus ipilimumab. Some clones in this sample may be carry-over from other donors' samples. CDR3s include the opening cysteine and the closing phenylalanine or tryptophan. The D gene is left open where the match is weak. Part of the rows lack a size; the others show once, few, many or a class for expanded clones.

abundance	v_gene	d_gene	j_gene	CDR3aa	CDR3nt
NA	TRBV9	TRBD1	TRBJ1-4	CASSAIQGVNEKLFF	TGTGCCAGCAGCGCAATACAGGGGGTTAATGAAAAACTGTTTTTT
NA	TRBV7-2	NA	TRBJ1-1	CASSLRGGRTEAFF	TGTGCCAGCAGCTTAAGGGGGGGCCGGACTGAAGCTTTCTTT
once	TRBV6-6	NA	TRBJ1-1	CASSYPGGRAEAFF	TGTGCCAGCAGTTACCCCGGGGGAAGGGCTGAAGCTTTCTTT
medium-sized	TRBV5-6	TRBD1	TRBJ1-2	CASSLVTGTGYTF	TGTGCCAGCAGCTTGGTGACAGGGACTGGCTACACCTTC
NA	TRBV7-8	NA	TRBJ2-7	CASSSTQGAYEQYF	TGTGCCAGCAGCTCAACACAGGGAGCCTACGAGCAGTACTTC
NA	TRBV4-1	NA	TRBJ1-2	CASSQDTSRGIYYGYTF	TGCGCCAGCAGCCAAGATACGTCACGGGGGATTTACTATGGCTACACCTTC
once	TRBV5-6	TRBD2	TRBJ2-5	CASSSVAGVFQETQYF	TGTGCCAGCAGCTCGGTAGCGGGAGTTTTTCAAGAGACCCAGTACTTC
NA	TRBV19	NA	TRBJ1-1	CASRESGDRQTGAFF	TGTGCCAGTAGGGAAAGCGGGGACCGACAAACCGGGGCTTTCTTT
NA	TRBV4-3	NA	TRBJ2-1	CASSHSEQFF	TGCGCCAGCAGCCATAGTGAGCAGTTCTTC
NA	TRBV19	TRBD1	TRBJ2-7	CASSIKGQENCEQYF	TGTGCCAGTAGTATAAAGGGACAGGAGAACTGCGAGCAGTACTTC
NA	TRBV10-1	NA	TRBJ1-6	CASSEAGYSPLHF	TGCGCCAGCAGTGAGGCCGGGTATTCACCCCTCCACTTT
NA	TRBV2	NA	TRBJ1-2	CASRATGVRGYTF	TGTGCCAGCAGGGCGACAGGAGTCAGGGGCTACACCTTC
NA	TRBV10-2	NA	TRBJ2-3	CASSDSTADTQYF	TGCGCCAGCAGTGATAGTACTGCCGATACGCAGTATTTT
NA	TRBV7-2	NA	TRBJ2-1	CASSPTREVNEQFF	TGTGCCAGCAGCCCAACTAGGGAAGTCAATGAGCAGTTCTTC
NA	TRBV7-9	TRBD1	TRBJ1-1	CASSFPGQITEAFF	TGTGCCAGCAGCTTTCCGGGACAGATTACTGAAGCTTTCTTT
NA	TRBV14	NA	TRBJ2-3	CASSQDWALGDTDTQYF	TGTGCCAGCAGCCAAGACTGGGCCCTCGGCGACACAGATACGCAGTATTTT
NA	TRBV7-9	TRBD1	TRBJ1-1	CASSLYRGLANTEAFF	TGTGCCAGCAGCTTATACAGGGGGCTCGCGAACACTGAAGCTTTCTTT
NA	TRBV7-6	TRBD2	TRBJ2-7	CASSPGTSGGEQYF	TGTGCCAGCAGCCCCGGGACTAGCGGGGGGGAGCAGTACTTC
NA	TRBV9	TRBD2	TRBJ2-2	CASSVGGGSYTGELFF	TGTGCCAGCAGCGTAGGCGGCGGGAGTTACACCGGGGAGCTGTTTTTT
NA	TRBV27	NA	TRBJ1-2	CASSSWTVDGYTF	TGTGCCAGCAGTTCCTGGACAGTGGATGGCTACACCTTC
NA	TRBV5-6	NA	TRBJ1-3	CASSRQLSGNTIYF	TGTGCCAGCAGCCGACAACTGTCTGGAAACACCATATATTTT
once	TRBV2	NA	TRBJ2-7	CASRTGFYEQYF	TGTGCCAGCAGAACAGGATTTTACGAGCAGTACTTC
few	TRBV14	NA	TRBJ2-3	CASSRVGADTQYF	TGTGCCAGCAGCCGGGTGGGAGCAGATACGCAGTATTTT
large	TRBV30	TRBD1	TRBJ2-2	CAWIGTGFSTGELFF	TGTGCCTGGATTGGGACAGGGTTTTCCACCGGGGAGCTGTTTTTT
NA	TRBV18	NA	TRBJ2-2	CASSPRVNTGELFF	TGTGCCAGCTCACCCAGGGTGAACACCGGGGAGCTGTTTTTT
NA	TRBV7-9	NA	TRBJ1-5	CASSLGAGYQPQHF	TGTGCCAGCAGCTTGGGGGCAGGTTATCAGCCCCAGCATTTT
NA	TRBV5-1	TRBD2	TRBJ2-1	CASSLRTSGIDEQFF	TGCGCCAGCAGCCTCCGGACTAGCGGGATCGATGAGCAGTTCTTC
NA	TRBV2	NA	TRBJ2-3	CASSLDRPQTDTQYF	TGTGCCAGCAGCCTAGACAGACCCCAGACGGATACGCAGTATTTT
once	TRBV11-3	TRBD2	TRBJ2-5	CASSPRTGTSGEETQYF	TGTGCCAGCAGCCCCCGTACCGGGACTAGCGGTGAAGAGACCCAGTACTTC
NA	TRBV10-2	NA	TRBJ2-7	CASREVVSGSEQYF	TGCGCCAGCAGGGAGGTGGTCTCGGGGTCCGAGCAGTACTTC
NA	TRBV5-4	TRBD2	TRBJ2-1	CASSLGTSGKYNEQFF	TGTGCCAGCAGCTTGGGGACTAGCGGGAAGTACAATGAGCAGTTCTTC
NA	TRBV4-1	NA	TRBJ1-6	CASSQDGAGRSSPLHF	TGCGCCAGCAGCCAAGATGGTGCAGGTCGTTCTTCACCCCTCCACTTT
NA	TRBV7-2	NA	TRBJ2-4	CASSLELRNIQYF	TGTGCCAGCAGCTTAGAGCTGCGGAACATTCAGTACTTC
many	TRBV28	NA	TRBJ1-1	CASRDPGLQNTEAFF	TGTGCCAGCAGGGACCCGGGACTCCAGAACACTGAAGCTTTCTTT
NA	TRBV4-3	TRBD1	TRBJ2-7	CASSQDTGTGTGEQYF	TGCGCCAGCAGCCAAGATACCGGGACAGGGACGGGCGAGCAGTACTTC